The clone carrying this TCR beta chain was seen at least ten times. Its antigen is undetermined. TCRdb redid the calling of the reads with MiXCR, one entry per CDR3 protein. The sample holds fewer than 200,000 distinct CDR3 sequences, roughly 9.8% seen once. This specimen belongs to a study of T cell repertoires in cytomegalovirus infection. Study findings and constraints: It was HLA-C-restricted CMV-specific TCR beta clonotypes that dominated the response ex vivo.

Germline assignment: CDR1 SGHTA and CDR2 FQGNSA. The CDR3 has 18 amino acids. Trimming left V 0 bases short and J 0 bases short, with 14 bases between. What was sequenced was PBMCs. The genes are TRBV7-2 and TRBJ1-4, with TRBD1 as a possible D gene (6 bases). The sequence was collected from a human donor in good health (CMV status not recorded). Some clones in this sample may be carry-over from other donors' samples. DNA for the CDR3: TGTGCCAGCAGCTTAGCGGACAGATCCAGATCAACTAATGAAAAACTGTTTTTT. This gives the protein CASSLADRSRSTNEKLFF.